This record covers a single T cell receptor (beta chain). The V end lost 5 bases, the J end lost 5 bases, and 9 bases lay between the germline ends. Germline V gives CDR1 SGHAT, CDR2 FQNNGV. The CDR3 consists of 12 residues. This record belongs to a study of blood T cell repertoires in COVID-19. Across the study: Acute-phase and convalescent COVID-19 samples originated in the United States, Italy and Spain.

In the original workflow: For nucleated cells, counts were estimated from reference gene primer amplification. Clones were read by immunoSEQ multiplex PCR, and TCRdb kept only the in-frame ones, dropping some. The DNA gave D and trimming, while V, J and clone size come from that table. Of 150,000 to 200,000 clones listed, 90% are singletons. This receptor was taken from a man aged 50 to 59 with acute or convalescent COVID-19. The sample was peripheral blood. The chain carries TRBV11-2 and TRBJ2-5, with a weak D call TRBD2 (5 bases). The chain's CDR3 is CASSPSFETQYF. Written as DNA, the CDR3 is TGTGCCAGCAGCCCTAGCTTCGAGACCCAGTACTTC.